Each of the 19 T cell receptor beta chains below was sequenced from the same sample in a study of T-cell reconstitution after alpha-beta-depleted transplantation in children. Unique molecular identifiers were incorporated during preparation of the TCRbeta library. TCRdb recomputed calls from the PCR reads with MiXCR, one row per CDR3 protein. The table lists some 500,000 distinct CDR3 sequences, 15% to 20% of them singletons, with 2.5% to 3.5% in the top ten. The sequences come from PBMCs from the stem cell graft donor, collected from the stem cell graft. The source is a human donor who donated a stem cell graft to a child with acute lymphoblastic leukemia.

This clonotype was picked up a small number of times. The chain recombines TRBV4-1 with TRBJ2-1; 12 bases match TRBD2. The V and J ends lost 4 bases and 1 base, in that order; junction bases with no gene match: 14. Germline lookup yields CDR1 MGHRA and CDR2 YSYEKL. CDR3 length: 20 amino acids. CDR3 sequence: CASSPPRRLAGAQSYNEQFF. The CDR3 bases are TGCGCCAGCAGCCCCCCTCGGAGACTAGCGGGAGCGCAGTCCTACAATGAGCAGTTCTTC.

This clonotype was detected only once. This chain connects TRBV12-3 or TRBV12-4 to TRBJ2-3; TRBD2 aligns across 7 bases. This CDR3 has 15 amino acids. Trimming cost V 8 bases and J 4 bases; bases outside gene matches: 12. CDR3 DNA sequence: TGTGCCAGCTCACCCGGGAGGAGCGAAGCAGATACGCAGTATTTT. This gives the protein CASSPGRSEADTQYF.

This clonotype has ten or more counts. This rearrangement joins TRBV5-1 to TRBJ2-2; 8 bases match TRBD2. The CDR3 has 15 amino acids. With V trimmed by 0 bases and J by 2 bases, 0 bases remained unmatched. The germline V gene encodes CDR1 SGHRS and CDR2 YFSETQ. The CDR3: CASSLVAGNTGELFF. Written as DNA, the CDR3 is TGCGCCAGCAGCTTGGTAGCGGGAAACACCGGGGAGCTGTTTTTT. Drawing the rest from reference TRBV5-1 and TRBJ2-2, the complete variable domain is KAGVTQTPRYLIKTRGQQVTLSCSPISGHRSVSWYQQTPGQGLQFLFEYFSETQRNKGNFPGRFSGRQFSNSRSEMNVSTLELGDSALYLCASSLVAGNTGELFFGEGSRLTVL.

The chain is built from TRBV15 and TRBJ2-5; D remains unclear. V was pared by 0 bases and J by 4 bases, with 15 bases between. Per the germline V gene, CDR1 is LNHNV and CDR2 is YYDKDF (reference sequence). The CDR3 has 16 residues. The CDR3 DNA is TGTGCCACCAGCAGAGATAGCTGGGTAGCTGGAGAGACCCAGTACTTC. Its translation: CATSRDSWVAGETQYF.

A few counts support this clonotype. This sequence joins TRBV15 and TRBJ1-2; D unresolved. This CDR3 has 10 amino acids. CDR1 and CDR2 from the germline V gene are LNHNV and YYDKDF (reference sequence). Trimming took off 8 bases at V and 6 bases at J, with 7 bases between the two ends. CDR3 sequence: CATGGNGYTF. The CDR3, as DNA: TGTGCCACCGGTGGAAATGGCTACACCTTC.

The chain combines TRBV7-9 with TRBJ2-7; D is unresolved. CDR3 length: 15 amino acids. Germline V lookup: CDR1 SEHNR, CDR2 FQNEAQ (reference sequence). V was cut by 10 bases and J by 2 bases, with 21 bases left in between. CDR3 sequence (DNA): TGTGCCAACTCAGACTTGTCAGTGAATGCCTACGAGCAGTACTTC. Its protein is CANSDLSVNAYEQYF.

This chain links TRBV6-5 with TRBJ1-3; D remains unclear. Germline lookup yields CDR1 MNHEY and CDR2 SVGAGI. The V gene lost 0 bases and the J gene lost 2 bases, with 8 bases spanning the gap. This CDR3 has 15 residues. This CDR3 reads CASSYSKRAGNTIYF. Here the CDR3 DNA reads TGTGCCAGCAGTTACTCGAAGCGGGCTGGAAACACCATATATTTT.

This clonotype was recorded at least ten times. The chain is built from TRBV5-1 and TRBJ2-4; D could derive from TRBD1 or TRBD2 (5 bases each). The V and J ends lost 4 bases and 8 bases respectively, with 16 bases between them. The CDR3 length is 14 residues. In germline, CDR1 is SGHRS, CDR2 YFSETQ. The CDR3 DNA reads TGCGCCAGCAGCCCCGGGACCGACGTTGACATTCAGTACTTC. Translation: CASSPGTDVDIQYF.

The V call is TRBV12-3 or TRBV12-4, the J call TRBJ1-2, with D hard to call. The germline V and J ends were trimmed by 10 bases and 5 bases, with 11 bases remaining between them. The CDR3 runs to 11 residues. The CDR3 loop reads CATIRGYGYTF. The CDR3 DNA sequence: TGTGCCACCATACGGGGATATGGCTACACCTTC.

This clonotype was observed a handful of times. This chain connects TRBV5-1 to TRBJ2-3; D unresolved. Germline values: CDR1 SGHRS, CDR2 YFSETQ. Trimming took off 0 bases at V and 0 bases at J, with 8 bases between the two ends. This CDR3 spans 15 amino acids. Here the CDR3 reads CASSLEAASTDTQYF. In nucleotides, the CDR3 is TGCGCCAGCAGCTTGGAGGCGGCTAGCACAGATACGCAGTATTTT.

This clonotype was detected ten times or more. The rearrangement uses TRBV9 and TRBJ1-3; 7 bases are a match to TRBD1. This CDR3 contains 15 residues. Germline CDR1 reads SGDLS; CDR2 reads YYNGEE. V trimming: 2 bases; J trimming: 3 bases; junction bases outside the gene matches: 5. CDR3 sequence: CASSVEGADGNTIYF. CDR3 coding DNA: TGTGCCAGCAGCGTTGAGGGGGCGGATGGAAACACCATATATTTT.

CDR3 residues: CASSQGLADLWDEQFF. The CDR3 region has the DNA TGTGCCAGCAGTCAAGGACTAGCGGATCTTTGGGATGAGCAGTTCTTC. This chain uses TRBV12-3 or TRBV12-4 with TRBJ2-1, with 10 bases identical to TRBD2. This CDR3 region has 16 residues. Germline trimming cut 5 bases from V and 8 bases from J; bases unmatched to any gene: 12.

The chain couples TRBV9 to TRBJ2-7; D might be TRBD2 (7 bases). CDR3 length equals 14 residues. V lost 3 bases to trimming and J lost 0 bases, with 10 bases between them. Germline V gene lookup returns CDR1 SGDLS and CDR2 YYNGEE. The CDR3 sequence: CASSEGDYSYEQYF. CDR3 nucleotide sequence: TGTGCCAGCAGCGAGGGGGACTACTCCTACGAGCAGTACTTC.

The chain has TRBV20-1 and TRBJ2-7; D is unresolved. Germline V lookup: CDR1 DFQATT, CDR2 SNEGSKA (reference sequence). This CDR3 is 15 amino acids long. V lost 0 bases to trimming and J lost 1 base, with 13 bases between them. DNA of the CDR3: TGCAGTGCTAGAGATCCGCCCACAGTATCCTACGAGCAGTACTTC. Amino acids: CSARDPPTVSYEQYF.

V usage is TRBV4-1 and J usage is TRBJ2-5; unclear D gene. Trimming removed 6 bases from V and 3 bases from J, with 11 bases in between. CDR3 size: 13 residues. Germline values: CDR1 MGHRA, CDR2 YSYEKL. This CDR3 reads CASRRNPEETQYF. CDR3 in DNA: TGCGCCAGCAGGCGGAACCCTGAAGAGACCCAGTACTTC.

The chain joins TRBV12-3 or TRBV12-4 to TRBJ2-7; 9 positions agree with TRBD1. V trimming: 3 bases; J trimming: 6 bases; junction bases outside the gene matches: 9. CDR3 length: 15 residues. CDR3 sequence: CASSFRRDRVGEQYF. CDR3 nucleotide sequence: TGTGCCAGCAGTTTCCGACGGGACAGGGTGGGCGAGCAGTACTTC.

This rearrangement joins TRBV18 to TRBJ2-6, with TRBD2 matching 12 bases. The CDR3 contains 18 residues. V dropped 5 bases and J dropped 0; count of bases not matched to a gene: 5. In germline, CDR1 is KGHSH, CDR2 LQKENI. The CDR3 spells CASSSRLAGDSGANVLTF. The CDR3 DNA follows: TGTGCCAGCTCATCGAGACTAGCGGGAGACTCTGGGGCCAACGTCCTGACTTTC. Based on the CDR3 plus reference TRBV18 and TRBJ2-6, the full variable domain is NAGVMQNPRHLVRRRGQEARLRCSPMKGHSHVYWYRQLPEEGLKFMVYLQKENIIDESGMPKERFSAEFPKEGPSILRIQQVVRGDSAAYFCASSSRLAGDSGANVLTFGAGSRLTVL.

This clonotype was seen a few times. The V call is TRBV5-1, the J call TRBJ2-5, with D maybe TRBD2 (5 bases). Deletions cut 1 base from V and 3 bases from J, with 7 bases between. In germline, CDR1 is SGHRS, CDR2 YFSETQ. The CDR3 contains 13 residues. CDR3 DNA sequence: TGCGCCAGCAGCTTGATACTAGAAGAGACCCAGTACTTC. Translating it yields CASSLILEETQYF.

This chain links TRBV25-1 with TRBJ2-2; 7 bases match TRBD2. Trimming at V came to 2 bases and at J to 6 bases, leaving 12 bases not matched to a gene. Germline V CDR1 and CDR2: MGHDK, SYGVNS. The CDR3 is 17 amino acids. The CDR3 nucleotides read TGTGCCAGCAGTGAAGACCAGCGGGAACGCCCGGCCGGGGAGCTGTTTTTT. Translated, it gives CASSEDQRERPAGELFF.